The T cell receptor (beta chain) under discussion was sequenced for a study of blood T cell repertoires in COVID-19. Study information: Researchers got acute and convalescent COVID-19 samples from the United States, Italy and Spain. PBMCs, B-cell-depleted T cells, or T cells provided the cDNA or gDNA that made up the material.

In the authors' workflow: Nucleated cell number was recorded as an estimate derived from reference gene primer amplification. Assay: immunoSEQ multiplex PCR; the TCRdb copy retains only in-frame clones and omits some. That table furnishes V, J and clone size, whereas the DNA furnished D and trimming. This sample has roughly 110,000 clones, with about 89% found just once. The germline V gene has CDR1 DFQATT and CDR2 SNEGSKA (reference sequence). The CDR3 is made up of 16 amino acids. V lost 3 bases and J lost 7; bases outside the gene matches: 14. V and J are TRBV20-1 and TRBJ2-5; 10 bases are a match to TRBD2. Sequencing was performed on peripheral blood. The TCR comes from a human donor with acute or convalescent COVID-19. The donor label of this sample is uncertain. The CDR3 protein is CSASKASGGPRVTQYF. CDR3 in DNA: TGCAGTGCTAGTAAGGCTAGCGGGGGCCCTCGGGTGACCCAGTACTTC.